Below are 5 T cell receptor beta chains sequenced from a single sample in a study of vaccination and CD4 T cells after COVID-19. The antigens for these receptors are not known. At the Johns Hopkins FTIC core, DNA taken from cultured CD4+ T cells was sequenced by way of the Oncomine TCR Beta short-read assay. Via MiXCR, TCRdb re-called the PCR reads, giving one row per CDR3 protein. The table shows fewer than 20,000 distinct CDR3 sequences, with roughly 52% occurring only once. Treatment noted: roughly 11-day PBMC culture with coronavirus spike peptide pools or control peptides (ViraFEST assay). The sample was CD4+ T cells from blood, cultured in vitro, taken before SARS-CoV-2 vaccination. The receptors were sampled from a human donor who had recovered from COVID-19.

The table lists this clonotype with a few counts. This chain connects TRBV20-1 to TRBJ1-1; D gene uncertain. The CDR3 spans 15 residues. Germline V gives CDR1 DFQATT, CDR2 SNEGSKA (reference sequence). V was pared by 6 bases and J by 4 bases, with 21 bases between. The CDR3 here is CSAPNPDWRSTEAFF. In DNA form, the CDR3 reads TGCAGTGCCCCCAATCCGGACTGGAGGTCCACTGAAGCTTTCTTT.

This clonotype was seen only a few times. The V gene is TRBV28, the J gene TRBJ1-5; TRBD1 is a possible D gene (5 bases). The CDR3 consists of 17 residues. The ends were cut back, 1 base at V and 7 bases at J, with 20 bases in the middle. CDR1 MDHEN and CDR2 SYDVKM come from the germline V gene. CDR3 in DNA: TGTGCCAGCAGTTTATCGCTGACAGAACAGCAAGACCAGCCCCAGCATTTT. It codes for CASSLSLTEQQDQPQHF.

In the case of this clonotype: One junction end disagrees with the germline gene, perhaps due to a read error. The rearrangement uses TRBV7-9 and TRBJ2-5, with 10 bases matching TRBD2. Germline V lookup: CDR1 SEHNR, CDR2 FQNEAQ (reference sequence). This CDR3 spans 16 amino acids. The CDR3 bases are TGTGACAGCAGCTTATTCAGCGGGAGGGTCCAAGAGACCCAGTACTTC. It specifies CDSSLFSGRVQETQYF. The full variable domain, rest sourced from reference TRBV7-9 and TRBJ2-5, is DTGVSQNPRHKITKRGQNVTFRCDPISEHNRLYWYRQTLGQGPEFLTYFQNEAQLEKSRLLSDRFSAERPKGSFSTLEIQRTEQGDSAMYLCDSSLFSGRVQETQYFGPGTRLLVL.

The genes are TRBV5-1 and TRBJ2-1; TRBD1 aligns across 8 bases. Trimming took 1 base from V and 5 from J; bases not matched to a gene: 5. Germline-derived CDR1 and CDR2 are SGHRS and YFSETQ. The CDR3 totals 15 residues. CDR3 protein: CASSLRTGSDNEQFF. The CDR3 nucleotides read TGCGCCAGCAGCTTGAGGACAGGGTCGGACAATGAGCAGTTCTTC.

This chain connects TRBV19 to TRBJ2-5, with D possibly matching TRBD2 (5 bases). Germline loops: CDR1 LNHDA, CDR2 SQIVND (reference sequence). The germline V and J ends were trimmed by 5 bases and 2 bases, with 9 bases remaining between them. The CDR3 runs 13 residues. The CDR3 spells CASSSGYQETQYF. CDR3 DNA sequence: TGTGCCAGTAGTTCGGGATATCAAGAGACCCAGTACTTC.